The rows below give T cell receptor beta chains drawn from one sample of a study of cytomegalovirus exposure and HLA in healthy donors. The protocol was immunoSEQ multiplex PCR, while the TCRdb copy is restricted to in-frame clones and leaves out a portion. Of 120,000 or so clones in the sample, over 75% were seen once. The sample comprised PBMCs. The origin of the receptors is a man aged 40-49 years in good health and CMV-seronegative. Both conserved end residues are part of each CDR3. D genes are given only for firm matches. Rows give clone size only sometimes, using once, few, many, or a class for an expanded clone.

clone_size j_call d_call v_call cdr3_nt cdr3_aa
. TRBJ1-1 TRBD1 TRBV7-9 TGTGCCAGCAGCTTAGGTGGACAGGGATACACTGAAGCTTTCTTT CASSLGGQGYTEAFF
. TRBJ2-7 . TRBV28 TGTGCCAGCGGGAGCGGGTTTCGGCAGTACTTC CASGSGFRQYF
. TRBJ1-2 TRBD1 TRBV9 TGTGCCAGCAGCGTCGGACAGGGAATATATGGCTACACCTTC CASSVGQGIYGYTF
. TRBJ2-1 TRBD2 TRBV19 TGTGCCAGTAGGGTTCTCACTAGCGGACCCTACAATGAGCAGTTCTTC CASRVLTSGPYNEQFF
. TRBJ1-2 TRBD1 TRBV2 TGTGCCAGCAGTGGACAGGGGAATGGCTACACCTTC CASSGQGNGYTF
once TRBJ2-3 . TRBV7-3 TGTGCCAGCAGCCTAAGGGAGAGGGCAGATACGCAGTATTTT CASSLRERADTQYF
. TRBJ1-5 . TRBV7-2 TGTGCCAGCAGCTATTTGGGGCAGGGCAATCAGCCCCAGCATTTT CASSYLGQGNQPQHF
. TRBJ2-2 TRBD2 TRBV11-2 TGTGCCAGCAGCTTGGGCGCGGGAGACACCGGGGAGCTGTTTTTT CASSLGAGDTGELFF
. TRBJ2-1 TRBD2 TRBV9 TGTGCCAGCAGCGTAGTGGATAGCGGGAGTTGGGGGGGCGAGCAGTTCTTC CASSVVDSGSWGGEQFF
. TRBJ2-7 . TRBV25-1 TGTGCCAGCAGTGCCTCCTACTACGAGCAGTACTTC CASSASYYEQYF
. TRBJ2-1 TRBD1 TRBV7-3 TGTGCCAGCAGCTCTCACCCCGGGACAGGGATTTACAATGAGCAGTTCTTC CASSSHPGTGIYNEQFF